Presented here are 8 T cell receptor beta chains from one specimen sequenced in a study of blood T cell repertoires in COVID-19. The data were produced by immunoSEQ multiplex PCR, yet TCRdb's version contains in-frame clones alone and is incomplete. The table records a few hundred thousand clones, around 84% of them present only once. Sample: peripheral blood. The receptors were sampled from a man aged 60-69 years with acute or convalescent COVID-19.

The V call is TRBV6-5, the J call TRBJ1-1; D gene uncertain. The CDR3 contains 15 residues. V was cut by 6 bases and J by 0 bases, with 14 bases left in between. From germline, CDR1 is MNHEY and CDR2 SVGAGI. The CDR3 DNA reads as TGTGCCAGCAGCCCCAGAGCAGGTTTGAACACTGAAGCTTTCTTT. Translation gives CASSPRAGLNTEAFF.

The rearrangement joins TRBV3-1 (or the pseudogene TRBV3-2) to TRBJ2-1, with D possibly being TRBD2 (6 bases). Trimming took off 4 bases at V and 6 bases at J, with 19 bases between the two ends. Germline CDR1 and CDR2: LGHDT and YNNKEL (reference sequence). This CDR3 is built from 16 residues. The CDR3 is CASSPVLAQFANEQFF. The CDR3 bases are TGTGCCAGCAGCCCGGTTCTAGCGCAGTTCGCCAATGAGCAGTTCTTC.

Details on this clone: The junction shows a germline mismatch at one end, possibly a read error. The DNA of the CDR3 is TGTGCCAGCAGCTTGGAGGTAGCGGGGGGCCCCTACGGGCAGTACTTC. Translated, it gives CASSLEVAGGPYGQYF. The chain combines TRBV5-4 with TRBJ2-7, with 10 bases fitting TRBD2. Per the germline V gene, CDR1 is SGHNT and CDR2 is YYREEE (reference sequence). The CDR3 is 16 amino acids.

The rearrangement uses TRBV28 and TRBJ1-3; 7 nucleotides match TRBD1. CDR3 length: 15 amino acids. Trimming removed 6 bases from V and 4 bases from J; junction bases left unmatched: 9. CDR1 is MDHEN and CDR2 is SYDVKM in the germline V gene. This CDR3 reads CASRPGQTSGNTIYF. In DNA, the CDR3 is TGTGCCAGCAGACCGGGACAGACGTCAGGAAACACCATATATTTT.

This rearrangement joins TRBV9 to TRBJ1-1, with a weak D call TRBD1 (5 bases). Trimming removed 4 bases at V and 4 bases at J, with 20 bases between. Germline CDR1 SGDLS, CDR2 YYNGEE. The CDR3 covers 16 residues. The CDR3 coding sequence is TGTGCCAGCAGCCATAACTATTGGGGGGGAGGCACTGAAGCTTTCTTT. This gives the protein CASSHNYWGGGTEAFF.

V and J are TRBV2 and TRBJ1-5; TRBD1 matches at 8 bases. The CDR3 spans 14 residues. Germline trimming cut 10 bases from V and 4 bases from J; bases unmatched to any gene: 9. Germline CDR1 SNHLY, CDR2 FYNNEI. CDR3 nucleotide sequence: TGTGCCACCAAGGGGCAGGGGGCGAATCAGCCCCAGCATTTT. This encodes CATKGQGANQPQHF.

This sequence joins TRBV10-2 and TRBJ2-2; 10 nucleotides agree with TRBD2. Trimming at V came to 6 bases and at J to 4 bases, leaving 5 bases not matched to a gene. From germline, CDR1 is WSHSY and CDR2 SAAADI. The CDR3 runs 15 residues. For the CDR3, the DNA is TGCGCCAGCAGATTAGCGGGGGGCCCCACCGGGGAGCTGTTTTTT. This translates into CASRLAGGPTGELFF.

This clone was counted only a few times. The rearrangement joins TRBV19 to TRBJ2-1; 11 bases line up with TRBD2. V lost 6 bases to trimming and J lost 4 bases; unmatched junction nucleotides: 5. This CDR3 spans 15 amino acids. Per the germline V gene, CDR1 is LNHDA and CDR2 is SQIVND (reference sequence). The CDR3 nucleotides are TGTGCCAGTAGATCTCTAGCGGGGGGTTACAATGAGCAGTTCTTC. Translation gives CASRSLAGGYNEQFF.